Below, 14 T cell receptor beta chains from the same sample are listed, as sequenced in a study of T cell responses to AZD1222 COVID-19 vaccine. Sequencing was performed with immunoSEQ multiplex PCR; in TCRdb, only in-frame clones are kept and a portion is missing. This sample has 95,000 to 150,000 clones, with roughly 90% found just once. Sequenced here: peripheral blood, sampled on day 0 of MenACWY control vaccination. These TCRs come from an adult in good health.

V gene TRBV3-1 (or the pseudogene TRBV3-2) combines with J gene TRBJ2-5, with D tentatively TRBD2 (6 bases). CDR3 length: 15 amino acids. Germline CDR1 and CDR2: LGHDT and YNNKEL (reference sequence). Trimming pared 4 bases from V and 5 bases from J, leaving 17 bases between. The CDR3 bases are TGTGCCAGCAGCCCAGACGGGAGAGGTTCTGAGACCCAGTACTTC. Translating it yields CASSPDGRGSETQYF.

The V gene is TRBV9, the J gene TRBJ1-4; D may be TRBD1 (5 bases). Deletions cut 1 base from V and 2 bases from J, with 9 bases between. Germline assignment: CDR1 SGDLS and CDR2 YYNGEE. CDR3 length equals 15 residues. The CDR3 region has the DNA TGTGCCAGCAGCGTATTCGGGGGGACTAATGAAAAACTGTTTTTT. This codes for CASSVFGGTNEKLFF.

The CDR3 region is CASSQRGTGRYEQYF. The DNA of the CDR3 is TGTGCCAGCAGCCAGAGGGGGACAGGGAGATACGAGCAGTACTTC. This sequence joins TRBV4-2 and TRBJ2-7; 9 bases fit TRBD1. V lost 3 bases to trimming and J lost 4 bases; unmatched junction nucleotides: 7. Germline V gives CDR1 LGHNA, CDR2 YNFKEQ. The CDR3 consists of 15 residues.

The rearrangement uses TRBV11-1 and TRBJ2-7, with 7 bases matching TRBD1. The junction had 3 bases not matched to a gene; V was cut back by 10 bases and J by 0 bases. The germline CDR1 and CDR2 sequences are SGHAT and FQDESV (reference sequence). This CDR3 has 12 residues. CDR3 amino acids: CATRGSSYEQYF. In nucleotides, the CDR3 is TGTGCCACCAGGGGGAGCTCCTACGAGCAGTACTTC.

CDR3 loop: CANYCEQYF. The CDR3, as DNA: TGTGCCAACTATTGCGAGCAGTACTTC. The chain couples TRBV21-1 to TRBJ2-7; the table's TRBD2 call for D was not verified on the DNA. TRBV21-1 is termed a pseudogene. The CDR3 is made up of 9 amino acids.

With respect to this clone: Because it lacks the conserved phenylalanine or tryptophan at the end, this CDR3 is likely a read error. The DNA is left out, because the CDR3 cannot be placed on it with certainty; the CDR3 is given as TCRdb lists it. The gene calls are TRBV3-1 (or the pseudogene TRBV3-2) and TRBJ2-3. 14 amino acids form the CDR3, both terminal residues included. Germline V lookup: CDR1 LGHDT, CDR2 YNNKEL (reference sequence). CDR3: CASSQRGVGPYPFL.

The genes are TRBV10-3 and TRBJ2-7; D may be TRBD2 (5 bases). Germline V gives CDR1 ENHRY, CDR2 SYGVKD. The CDR3 extends over 11 amino acids. Trimming took off 4 bases at V and 6 bases at J, with 7 bases between the two ends. CDR3 in DNA: TGTGCCATCAGTGTCGGGATCGAGCAGTACTTC. Its translation: CAISVGIEQYF.

The rearrangement joins TRBV9 to TRBJ2-7, with D possibly being TRBD1 (6 bases). Germline assignment: CDR1 SGDLS and CDR2 YYNGEE. The CDR3 contains 15 residues. V lost 7 bases and J lost 6, with 23 bases in between. CDR3 sequence reads: CASSRVGSGEGEQYF. In DNA form, the CDR3 reads TGTGCCAGCTCCAGGGTAGGCTCAGGGGAAGGCGAGCAGTACTTC.

The chain is built from TRBV5-1 and TRBJ2-3; the D is unclear. Germline V CDR1 and CDR2: SGHRS, YFSETQ. The V and J ends lost 0 bases and 2 bases respectively, with 7 bases between them. This CDR3 region has 14 residues. The CDR3 region has the DNA TGCGCCAGCAGCTTGGACGGATTCACAGATACGCAGTATTTT. It codes for CASSLDGFTDTQYF. Using reference TRBV5-1 and TRBJ2-3 for the parts outside the CDR3, the full variable domain is KAGVTQTPRYLIKTRGQQVTLSCSPISGHRSVSWYQQTPGQGLQFLFEYFSETQRNKGNFPGRFSGRQFSNSRSEMNVSTLELGDSALYLCASSLDGFTDTQYFGPGTRLTVL.

The genes are TRBV11-2 and TRBJ2-1; no clear D gene. The V gene lost 4 bases and the J gene lost 5 bases, with 15 bases spanning the gap. This CDR3 is built from 15 residues. Germline loops: CDR1 SGHAT, CDR2 FQNNGV. CDR3 sequence: CASSSILPSNNEQFF. In DNA, the CDR3 is TGTGCCAGCAGCTCGATCCTACCCAGTAACAATGAGCAGTTCTTC.

The chain has TRBV6-1 and TRBJ1-2; unclear D gene. This CDR3 is built from 14 residues. Germline CDR1 MNHNS, CDR2 SASEGT. V lost 3 bases and J 8 bases, leaving 16 bases between the germline ends. The CDR3 is CASSEGRHYGGYTF. CDR3 coding DNA: TGTGCCAGCAGTGAGGGCAGACACTATGGCGGCTACACCTTC.

The J gene is TRBJ1-6, the V gene TRBV7-3, with 10 bases fitting TRBD1. Germline CDR1 reads SGHTA; CDR2 reads FQGTGA. V gave up 5 bases and J gave up 8 bases; unmatched junction bases: 6. The CDR3 sequence is 15 residues long. CDR3 bases: TGTGCCAGCAGCCCAACCGGGACAGGGGATTCACCCCTCCACTTT. Protein sequence: CASSPTGTGDSPLHF.

The sample holds a few counts of this clone. The rearrangement uses TRBV2 and TRBJ2-7; tentative D call: TRBD2 (6 bases). V lost 7 bases to trimming and J lost 0 bases, with 16 bases between them. Per the germline V gene, CDR1 is SNHLY and CDR2 is FYNNEI. This CDR3 is 15 amino acids long. The CDR3 here is CASNPPGGSSYEQYF. DNA for the CDR3: TGTGCCAGCAACCCGCCAGGAGGGAGCTCCTACGAGCAGTACTTC. The whole variable domain, remainder taken from reference TRBV2 and TRBJ2-7, is EPEVTQTPSHQVTQMGQEVILRCVPISNHLYFYWYRQILGQKVEFLVSFYNNEISEKSEIFDDQFSVERPDGSNFTLKIRSTKLEDSAMYFCASNPPGGSSYEQYFGPGTRLTVT.

This sequence joins TRBV7-9 and TRBJ2-1; no reliable D call. Germline V gene data show CDR1 as SEHNR and CDR2 as FQNEAQ (reference sequence). Trimming stripped 5 bases from V and 7 bases from J, with 12 bases between. The length of the CDR3 is 13 residues. CDR3 protein: CASSDWIRNEQFF. CDR3 coding DNA: TGTGCCAGCAGCGACTGGATACGTAATGAGCAGTTCTTC.